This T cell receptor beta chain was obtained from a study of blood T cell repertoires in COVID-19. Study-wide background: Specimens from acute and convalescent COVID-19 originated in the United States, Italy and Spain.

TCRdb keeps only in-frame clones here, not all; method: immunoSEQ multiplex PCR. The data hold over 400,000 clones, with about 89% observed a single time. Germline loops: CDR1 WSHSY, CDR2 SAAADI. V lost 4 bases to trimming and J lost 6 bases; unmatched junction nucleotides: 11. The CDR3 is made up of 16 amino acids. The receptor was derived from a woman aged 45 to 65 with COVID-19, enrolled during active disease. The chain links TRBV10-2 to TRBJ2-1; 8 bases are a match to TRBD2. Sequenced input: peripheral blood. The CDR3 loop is CASSASGGGAVNEQFF. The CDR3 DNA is TGCGCCAGCAGTGCCTCCGGGGGGGGAGCGGTCAATGAGCAGTTCTTC.